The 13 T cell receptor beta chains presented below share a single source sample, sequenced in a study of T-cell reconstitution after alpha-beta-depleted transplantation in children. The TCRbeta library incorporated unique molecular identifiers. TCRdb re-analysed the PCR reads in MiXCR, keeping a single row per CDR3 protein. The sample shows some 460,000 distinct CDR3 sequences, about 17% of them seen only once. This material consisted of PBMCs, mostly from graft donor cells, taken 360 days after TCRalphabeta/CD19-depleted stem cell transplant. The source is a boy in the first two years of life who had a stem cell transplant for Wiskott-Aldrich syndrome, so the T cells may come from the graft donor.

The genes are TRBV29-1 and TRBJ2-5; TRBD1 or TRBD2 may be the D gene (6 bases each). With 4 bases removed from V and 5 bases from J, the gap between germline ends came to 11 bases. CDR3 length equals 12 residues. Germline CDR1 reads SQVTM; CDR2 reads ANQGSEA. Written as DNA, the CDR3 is TGCAGCGTTGTTTCGGGGGCTGAGACCCAGTACTTC. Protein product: CSVVSGAETQYF. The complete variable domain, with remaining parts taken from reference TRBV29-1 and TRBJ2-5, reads SAVISQKPSRDICQRGTSLTIQCQVDSQVTMMFWYRQQPGQSLTLIATANQGSEATYESGFVIDKFPISRPNLTFSTLTVSNMSPEDSSIYLCSVVSGAETQYFGPGTRLLVL.

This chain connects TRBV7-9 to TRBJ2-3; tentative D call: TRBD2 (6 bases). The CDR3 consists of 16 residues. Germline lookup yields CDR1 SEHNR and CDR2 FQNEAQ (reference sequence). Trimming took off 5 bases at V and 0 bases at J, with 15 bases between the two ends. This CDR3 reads CASSQTSRVSTDTQYF. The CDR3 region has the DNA TGTGCCAGCAGCCAAACTAGCCGGGTTAGCACAGATACGCAGTATTTT.

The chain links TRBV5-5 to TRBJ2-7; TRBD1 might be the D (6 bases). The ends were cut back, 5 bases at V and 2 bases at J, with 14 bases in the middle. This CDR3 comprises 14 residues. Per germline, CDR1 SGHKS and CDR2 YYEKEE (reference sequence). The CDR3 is CASSRGSNPYEQYF. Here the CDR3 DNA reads TGTGCCAGCAGTAGGGGGTCAAATCCCTACGAGCAGTACTTC.

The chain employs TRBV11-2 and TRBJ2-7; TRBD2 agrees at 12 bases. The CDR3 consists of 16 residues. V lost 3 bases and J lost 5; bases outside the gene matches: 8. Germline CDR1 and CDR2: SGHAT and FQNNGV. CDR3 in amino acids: CASSFSSGRAMNEQYF. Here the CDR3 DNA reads TGTGCCAGCAGCTTCTCTAGCGGGAGGGCCATGAACGAGCAGTACTTC. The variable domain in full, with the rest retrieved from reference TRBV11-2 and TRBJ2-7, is EAGVAQSPRYKIIEKRQSVAFWCNPISGHATLYWYQQILGQGPKLLIQFQNNGVVDDSQLPKDRFSAERLKGVDSTLKIQPAKLEDSAVYLCASSFSSGRAMNEQYFGPGTRLTVT.

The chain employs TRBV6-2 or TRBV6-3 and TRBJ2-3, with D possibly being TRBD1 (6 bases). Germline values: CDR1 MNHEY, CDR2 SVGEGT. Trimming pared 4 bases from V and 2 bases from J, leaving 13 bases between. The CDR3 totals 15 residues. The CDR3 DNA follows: TGTGCCAGCAGTTCCTACAGGGTCAACACAGATACGCAGTATTTT. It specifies CASSSYRVNTDTQYF.

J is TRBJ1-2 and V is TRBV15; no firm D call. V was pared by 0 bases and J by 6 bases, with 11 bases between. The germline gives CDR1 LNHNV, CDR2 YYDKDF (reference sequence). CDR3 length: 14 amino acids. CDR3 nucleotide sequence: TGTGCCACCAGCAGAGATTGCTGTTCACATGGCTACACCTTC. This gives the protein CATSRDCCSHGYTF.

The CDR3 nucleotides are TGTGCCAGTATGGGACAGGGGATCAATGAGCAGTTCTTC. It codes for CASMGQGINEQFF. The gene calls are TRBV12-3 or TRBV12-4 and TRBJ2-1; 10 nucleotides align to TRBD1. The CDR3 covers 13 residues. The V and J ends lost 9 bases and 6 bases, in that order; junction bases with no gene match: 5.

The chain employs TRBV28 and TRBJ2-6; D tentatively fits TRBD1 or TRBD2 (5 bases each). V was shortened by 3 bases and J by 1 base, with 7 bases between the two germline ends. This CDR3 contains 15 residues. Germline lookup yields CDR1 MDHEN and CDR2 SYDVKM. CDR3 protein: CASSFWGSGANVLTF. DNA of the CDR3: TGTGCCAGCAGTTTTTGGGGGTCTGGGGCCAACGTCCTGACTTTC.

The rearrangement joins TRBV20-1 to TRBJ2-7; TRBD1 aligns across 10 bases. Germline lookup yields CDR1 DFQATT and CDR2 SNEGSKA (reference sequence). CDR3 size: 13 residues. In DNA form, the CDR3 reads TGCAGCGTTGCCGGGACAGGGGTCTACGAGCAGTACTTC. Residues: CSVAGTGVYEQYF.

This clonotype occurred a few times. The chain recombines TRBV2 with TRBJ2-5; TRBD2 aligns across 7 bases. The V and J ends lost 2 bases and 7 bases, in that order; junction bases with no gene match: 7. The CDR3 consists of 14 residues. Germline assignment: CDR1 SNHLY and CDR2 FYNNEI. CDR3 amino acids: CASSEPVGGVTQYF. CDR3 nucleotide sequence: TGTGCCAGCAGTGAACCCGTGGGGGGGGTGACCCAGTACTTC.

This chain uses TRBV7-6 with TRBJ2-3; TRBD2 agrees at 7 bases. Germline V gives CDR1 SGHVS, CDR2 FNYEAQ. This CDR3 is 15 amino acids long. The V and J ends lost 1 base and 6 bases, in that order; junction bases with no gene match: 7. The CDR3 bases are TGTGCCAGCAGCTTAGGAGGGAGGGCCCAGGATACGCAGTATTTT. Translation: CASSLGGRAQDTQYF.

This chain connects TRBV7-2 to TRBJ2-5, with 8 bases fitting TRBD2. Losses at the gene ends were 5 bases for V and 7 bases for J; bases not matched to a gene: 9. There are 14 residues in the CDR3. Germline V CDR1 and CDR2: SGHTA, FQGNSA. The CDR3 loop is CASSAGGAWGTQYF. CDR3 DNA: TGTGCCAGCAGCGCCGGGGGGGCTTGGGGGACCCAGTACTTC.

CDR3 sequence (DNA): TGTGCCAGCAGCTTAGAAGGGCAGTCTGAGCAGTTCTTC. This sequence encodes CASSLEGQSEQFF. This chain links TRBV7-9 with TRBJ2-1; no clear D. This CDR3 is 13 amino acids long. The V and J ends lost 1 base and 9 bases respectively, with 10 bases between them. CDR1 SEHNR and CDR2 FQNEAQ come from the germline V gene (reference sequence).